This TCR beta chain was found in a study of cytomegalovirus exposure and HLA in healthy donors. Study background: Genotyping of 398 donors showed that 70% to 90% belonged to the Caucasian-associated ancestry cluster.

PCR involved 60 Vbeta and 13 Jbeta primers. Methods used by the authors: In a later analysis, of 84 million or so unique beta chains, about 12 million appeared in at least two donors. Generated by immunoSEQ multiplex PCR, the TCRdb table keeps only in-frame clones and is missing some. That table gives V, J and clone size, and the DNA gave D and trimming. The repertoire holds about 130,000 clones, with about 80% as singletons. Trimming cost V 0 bases and J 2 bases, with 17 bases left between them. Germline CDR1 MGHRA, CDR2 YSYEKL. CDR3 length: 18 residues. The chain links TRBV4-1 to TRBJ2-1; TRBD2 might be the D (5 bases). This receptor was identified in a man younger than 40 in good health and CMV-seronegative. The sample taken for sequencing was PBMCs. This CDR3 is CASSQDIESGPTYNEQFF. The DNA of the CDR3 is TGCGCCAGCAGCCAAGATATCGAAAGCGGACCAACCTACAATGAGCAGTTCTTC.